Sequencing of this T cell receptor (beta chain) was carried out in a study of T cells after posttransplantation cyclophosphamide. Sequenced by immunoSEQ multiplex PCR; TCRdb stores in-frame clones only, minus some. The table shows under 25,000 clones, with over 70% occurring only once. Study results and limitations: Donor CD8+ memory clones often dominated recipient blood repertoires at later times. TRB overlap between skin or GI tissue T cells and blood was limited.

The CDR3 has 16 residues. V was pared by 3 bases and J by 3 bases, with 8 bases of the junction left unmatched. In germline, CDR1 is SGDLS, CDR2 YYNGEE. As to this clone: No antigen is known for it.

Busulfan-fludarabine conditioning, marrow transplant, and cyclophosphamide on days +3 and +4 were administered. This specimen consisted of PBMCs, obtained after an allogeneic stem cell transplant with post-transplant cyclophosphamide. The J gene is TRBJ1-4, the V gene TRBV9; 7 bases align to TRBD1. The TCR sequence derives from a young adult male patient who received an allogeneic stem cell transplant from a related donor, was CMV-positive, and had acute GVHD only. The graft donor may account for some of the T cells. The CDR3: CASSDTTGAPNEKLFF. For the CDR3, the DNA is TGTGCCAGCAGCGACACAACAGGGGCCCCTAATGAAAAACTGTTTTTT.